Listed here are 20 T cell receptor beta chains from one sample, sequenced in a study of PD-L1 blockade in urothelial cancer. Specified time point: pretreatment peripheral blood. Here immunoSEQ multiplex PCR was the method, and the copy in TCRdb shows in-frame clones only, minus some. The sample holds around 60,000 clones, about 86% seen once. This sample comprised PBMCs, obtained around atezolizumab (anti-PD-L1) treatment. These receptor sequences come from a man between 65 and 85 years old with urothelial cancer.

About this clone itself: At one boundary the junction diverges from the germline segment, which might be a read error. Here the CDR3 reads CASSPGTSGRQETQYF. CDR3 coding DNA: TGTGCTAGCAGCCCAGGGACTAGCGGTCGACAAGAGACCCAGTACTTC. The chain joins TRBV7-7 to TRBJ2-5; 11 positions agree with TRBD2. CDR1 and CDR2 (germline): SSHAT, FNYEAQ (reference sequence). The CDR3 is made up of 16 amino acids.

This clone was seen once. This chain links TRBV29-1 with TRBJ1-2; 9 nucleotides agree with TRBD1. Germline V CDR1 and CDR2: SQVTM, ANQGSEA. The trim removed 0 bases at V and 4 bases at J, leaving 9 bases unmatched. CDR3 size: 16 residues. The CDR3 DNA reads TGCAGCGTTGAAGATATACAGGGGGCGCAGGGCTATGGCTACACCTTC. This gives the protein CSVEDIQGAQGYGYTF.

CDR3 in amino acids: CASSDPGERSTEAFF. Here the CDR3 DNA reads TGTGCCAGCAGTGACCCAGGGGAACGAAGCACTGAAGCTTTCTTT. The chain couples TRBV6-1 to TRBJ1-1; weak D call: TRBD1 (6 bases). This CDR3 spans 15 amino acids. Trimming pared 3 bases from V and 4 bases from J, leaving 15 bases between. Germline loops: CDR1 MNHNS, CDR2 SASEGT.

This chain links TRBV4-2 with TRBJ2-3; 7 bases map to TRBD2. The germline V gene encodes CDR1 LGHNA and CDR2 YNFKEQ. Trimming at V came to 6 bases and at J to 4 bases, leaving 7 bases not matched to a gene. The CDR3 is 14 amino acids. The CDR3 bases are TGTGCCAGCAGAGGAGGCGGGAGATCAGATACGCAGTATTTT. This codes for CASRGGGRSDTQYF.

The rearrangement uses TRBV6-5 and TRBJ2-7, with D unclear. The length of the CDR3 is 15 residues. Germline assignment: CDR1 MNHEY and CDR2 SVGAGI. V lost 0 bases and J 0 bases, leaving 9 bases between the germline ends. CDR3 bases: TGTGCCAGCAGTTACTCGAGTGCGGTCTCCTACGAGCAGTACTTC. It yields the protein CASSYSSAVSYEQYF.

The chain joins TRBV27 to TRBJ2-3; TRBD2 aligns across 11 bases. Per the germline V gene, CDR1 is MNHEY and CDR2 is SMNVEV (reference sequence). Trimming took 5 bases from V and 5 from J; bases not matched to a gene: 12. CDR3 length: 17 amino acids. Here the CDR3 reads CASSPGTSGPFGDTQYF. CDR3 DNA: TGTGCCAGCAGTCCCGGGACTAGCGGCCCTTTTGGAGATACGCAGTATTTT.

The chain uses TRBV29-1 and TRBJ2-7, with TRBD1 as a possible D gene (6 bases). The germline V gene has CDR1 SQVTM and CDR2 ANQGSEA. The CDR3 is 11 amino acids. V dropped 6 bases and J dropped 3 bases, with 9 bases sitting between them. The CDR3: CSVLQGYEQYF. CDR3 sequence (DNA): TGCAGCGTCCTACAGGGCTACGAGCAGTACTTC.

The chain employs TRBV5-1 and TRBJ2-3; tentative D call: TRBD2 (6 bases). The V gene lost 4 bases and the J gene lost 0 bases, with 15 bases spanning the gap. Germline loops: CDR1 SGHRS, CDR2 YFSETQ. CDR3 length: 16 amino acids. The CDR3 reads CASSPLSRESTDTQYF. The CDR3 nucleotides are TGCGCCAGCAGCCCCCTCTCACGGGAGAGCACAGATACGCAGTATTTT.

The chain employs TRBV5-6 and TRBJ1-1, with D possibly TRBD1 on 5 matching bases. The CDR3 sequence is 13 residues long. Trimming removed 5 bases at V and 8 bases at J, with 16 bases between. The germline CDR1 and CDR2 sequences are SGHDT and YYEEEE. The CDR3 protein is CASRIDRMSEAFF. DNA for the CDR3: TGTGCCAGCAGAATCGACAGAATGTCGGAAGCTTTCTTT.

The gene calls are TRBV2 and TRBJ1-5; possibly TRBD1 for D (6 bases). The CDR3 runs to 14 residues. Germline-derived CDR1 and CDR2 are SNHLY and FYNNEI. The V end lost 4 bases, the J end lost 8 bases, and 15 bases lay between the germline ends. The CDR3 reads CASSVQGRGEPQHF. As DNA, the CDR3 is TGTGCCAGCAGTGTTCAGGGGCGTGGGGAGCCCCAGCATTTT. Full variable domain (missing parts from reference TRBV2 and TRBJ1-5): EPEVTQTPSHQVTQMGQEVILRCVPISNHLYFYWYRQILGQKVEFLVSFYNNEISEKSEIFDDQFSVERPDGSNFTLKIRSTKLEDSAMYFCASSVQGRGEPQHFGDGTRLSIL.

The chain combines TRBV5-4 with TRBJ2-2; TRBD2 is a possible D gene (5 bases). From germline, CDR1 is SGHNT and CDR2 YYREEE (reference sequence). The CDR3 extends over 12 amino acids. V lost 4 bases, J lost 7 bases, and 8 bases lay in between. Here the CDR3 reads CASSRDSGELFF. The CDR3 DNA reads TGTGCCAGCAGCCGGGATAGCGGGGAGCTGTTTTTT.

V gene TRBV13 combines with J gene TRBJ2-3, with TRBD2 matching over 8 bases. Germline values: CDR1 PRHDT, CDR2 FYEKMQ (reference sequence). The CDR3 has 14 residues. The J segment lost 6 bases and the V segment lost 5 bases, leaving 7 bases of the junction unmatched. The CDR3 DNA reads TGTGCCAGCAGCCCGGGACTAGTTGGGGATACGCAGTATTTT. Its translation is CASSPGLVGDTQYF.

The chain carries TRBV5-1 and TRBJ2-7; tentative D call: TRBD1 (6 bases). V dropped 4 bases and J dropped 0 bases, with 11 bases sitting between them. Germline-derived CDR1 and CDR2 are SGHRS and YFSETQ. The CDR3 has 14 residues. CDR3 nucleotide sequence: TGCGCCAGCAGCCGAACAGGGAACTCCTACGAGCAGTACTTC. This codes for CASSRTGNSYEQYF.

This sequence joins TRBV6-1 and TRBJ1-2; D is unclear. V shed 2 bases and J shed 3 bases, with 10 bases lying between them. This CDR3 region has 14 residues. The germline V gene encodes CDR1 MNHNS and CDR2 SASEGT. CDR3 in amino acids: CASSEQVQHYGYTF. As DNA, the CDR3 is TGTGCCAGCAGTGAACAGGTACAGCACTATGGCTACACCTTC.

The V and J genes are TRBV5-6 and TRBJ1-3; tentatively, D is TRBD1 (6 bases). V was clipped by 4 bases and J by 4 bases, with 15 bases between them. Germline loops: CDR1 SGHDT, CDR2 YYEEEE. The CDR3 is 15 residues long. The CDR3 protein is CASSRRQVKGNTIYF. CDR3 in DNA: TGTGCCAGCAGCAGAAGACAGGTCAAGGGAAACACCATATATTTT.

This chain uses TRBV2 with TRBJ2-2; 8 bases are a match to TRBD2. V gave up 8 bases and J gave up 4 bases; unmatched junction bases: 6. Germline CDR1 and CDR2: SNHLY and FYNNEI. The CDR3 is 14 amino acids. CDR3 protein: CASRREAPTGELFF. CDR3 sequence (DNA): TGTGCCAGCCGGCGGGAGGCCCCCACCGGGGAGCTGTTTTTT.

The chain links TRBV7-6 to TRBJ1-4, with a weak D call TRBD1 (5 bases). Germline CDR1 reads SGHVS; CDR2 reads FNYEAQ. The CDR3 covers 14 residues. Trimming took off 5 bases at V and 8 bases at J, with 15 bases between the two ends. CDR3 sequence: CASSPWGELEKLFF. CDR3 in DNA: TGTGCCAGCAGCCCCTGGGGGGAATTGGAAAAACTGTTTTTT.

This chain joins TRBV5-4 and TRBJ2-5; TRBD2 matches 9 bases. Germline CDR1 reads SGHNT; CDR2 reads YYREEE (reference sequence). The CDR3 covers 15 residues. Unmatched junction bases numbered 6, after V lost 2 bases and J lost 4 bases. CDR3 nucleotides: TGTGCCAGCAGCTTAAAGCGGGAGGCCCCAGAGACCCAGTACTTC. It translates to CASSLKREAPETQYF.

The V gene is TRBV19, the J gene TRBJ2-1; 14 bases agree with TRBD2. Germline V CDR1 and CDR2: LNHDA, SQIVND (reference sequence). V trimming: 5 bases; J trimming: 5 bases; junction bases outside the gene matches: 5. The CDR3 covers 16 residues. CDR3: CASSQRLAGGDNEQFF. The CDR3 DNA is TGTGCCAGTAGTCAAAGACTAGCGGGAGGGGACAATGAGCAGTTCTTC.

The chain employs TRBV27 and TRBJ2-7; a weak D match, TRBD1 (6 bases). This CDR3 spans 17 amino acids. Per the germline V gene, CDR1 is MNHEY and CDR2 is SMNVEV (reference sequence). The ends were cut back, 6 bases at V and 5 bases at J, with 26 bases in the middle. For the CDR3, the DNA is TGTGCCAGCAGGGGGGCCTCGGGGACGGGGTCATTGGACGAGCAGTACTTC. It encodes CASRGASGTGSLDEQYF.